This T cell receptor (beta chain) was sequenced for a study of shared clonotypes between healthy human individuals. Findings and caveats of the study: Across a handful of donors, naive CD4 shared roughly 5%, naive CD8 approximately 3.5%, memory CD4 about 2.4%, memory CD8 approximately 0.4%.

As to this clone: As yet, its antigen is unknown.

The repertoire was sequenced with immunoSEQ multiplex PCR; TCRdb's copy has only in-frame clones and lacks some. The sample includes more than 400,000 clones, about 96% of them seen just once. The sequencing sample was made of naive CD4+ T cells sorted from blood. As for subset: CD45RA+ positively selected. This receptor was taken from a woman in her 30s in good health.

The CDR3, as DNA: TGTGCCAGCAGCAACCGGGACAGGGGCCCTCCGAATAATTCACCCCTCCACTTT. Its translation: CASSNRDRGPPNNSPLHF. The V gene is TRBV14, the J gene TRBJ1-6; TRBD1 matches 10 bases. V was clipped by 5 bases and J by 5 bases; unmatched bases: 12. Germline CDR1 and CDR2: SGHDN and FVKESK. This CDR3 has 18 amino acids. Drawing the rest from reference TRBV14 and TRBJ1-6, the complete variable domain is EAGVTQFPSHSVIEKGQTVTLRCDPISGHDNLYWYRRVMGKEIKFLLHFVKESKQDESGMPNNRFLAERTGGTYSTLKVQPAELEDSGVYFCASSNRDRGPPNNSPLHFGNGTRLTVT.